These T cell receptor beta chains were read from a single sample in a study of blood T cell repertoires in COVID-19. Clones were read by immunoSEQ multiplex PCR, and TCRdb kept only the in-frame ones, dropping some. This sample has 150,000 to 200,000 clones; over 75% occur once, and the top ten carry more than 0.75%. The material sequenced was PBMCs or T cells enriched from blood (not recorded which). The receptors were sampled from a woman in her late teens or twenties who had recovered from COVID-19. Each CDR3 is given with its conserved first and last residue. A D gene is named only where the DNA matches it firmly. Some rows mark clone size as missing; the rest say once, few, many or name a class of expanded clone.

D gene: TRBD1
clone size: once
V gene: TRBV7-8
J gene: TRBJ1-2
CDR3 DNA: TGTGCCAGCAGCTTCGGACAGGGGGCTCGCAACTATGGCTACACCTTC
CDR3 protein: CASSFGQGARNYGYTF

D gene: TRBD1
clone size: once
V gene: TRBV11-2
J gene: TRBJ1-2
CDR3 DNA: TGTGCCAGCAGCTTCAGCACAGGGGGCAATGGCTACACCTTC
CDR3 protein: CASSFSTGGNGYTF

D gene: TRBD1
clone size: -
V gene: TRBV13
J gene: TRBJ1-2
CDR3 DNA: TGTGCCAGCAGCTTGACAGGGAATAACTATGGCTACACCTTC
CDR3 protein: CASSLTGNNYGYTF

D gene: TRBD1
clone size: -
V gene: TRBV24-1
J gene: TRBJ2-5
CDR3 DNA: TGTGCCACCAGTGATTTCGGACAGGGGGCAGGACGAGGAGAGACCCAGTACTTC
CDR3 protein: CATSDFGQGAGRGETQYF

D gene: -
clone size: -
V gene: TRBV30
J gene: TRBJ1-2
CDR3 DNA: TGTGCCTGGGCAACAGGGAAGACTATCTATGGCTACACCTTC
CDR3 protein: CAWATGKTIYGYTF

D gene: TRBD1
clone size: -
V gene: TRBV28
J gene: TRBJ1-3
CDR3 DNA: TGTGCCAGTAGACAGGGGGCTAGTAGATGGAACACCATATATTTT
CDR3 protein: CASRQGASRWNTIYF

D gene: TRBD1
clone size: -
V gene: TRBV5-4
J gene: TRBJ1-3
CDR3 DNA: TGTGCCAGCAGCCGGAGGGGACAGGGGGTGGCTGGAAACACCATATATTTT
CDR3 protein: CASSRRGQGVAGNTIYF

D gene: TRBD1
clone size: -
V gene: TRBV5-1
J gene: TRBJ1-1
CDR3 DNA: TGCGCCAGCAGCTCCCTACAGGGGATGAACACTGAAGCTTTCTTT
CDR3 protein: CASSSLQGMNTEAFF

D gene: TRBD1
clone size: few
V gene: TRBV4-2
J gene: TRBJ1-1
CDR3 DNA: TGTGCCAGCAGCCAAGGGGACAGGGACACTGAAGCTTTCTTT
CDR3 protein: CASSQGDRDTEAFF

D gene: TRBD2
clone size: -
V gene: TRBV18
J gene: TRBJ2-2
CDR3 DNA: TGTGCCAGCTCACCATCGGGGACTAGCGGGAGAACCGGGGAGCTGTTTTTT
CDR3 protein: CASSPSGTSGRTGELFF

D gene: TRBD1
clone size: -
V gene: TRBV3-1/TRBV3-2
J gene: TRBJ2-3
CDR3 DNA: TGTGCCAGCAGCTTGCGACAGGGCCGCCGCACAGATACGCAGTATTTT
CDR3 protein: CASSLRQGRRTDTQYF

D gene: TRBD1
clone size: -
V gene: TRBV18
J gene: TRBJ1-2
CDR3 DNA: TGTGCCAGCTCACTGGACAGGGCCAACTATGGCTACACCTTC
CDR3 protein: CASSLDRANYGYTF

D gene: -
clone size: -
V gene: TRBV30
J gene: TRBJ1-4
CDR3 DNA: TGTGCCTGGAGTGGGGGGGGGAAACTGTTTTTT
CDR3 protein: CAWSGGGKLFF

D gene: -
clone size: -
V gene: TRBV7-9
J gene: TRBJ1-3
CDR3 DNA: TGTGCCGGTCGGGTGGGCTCTGGAAACACCATATATTTT
CDR3 protein: CAGRVGSGNTIYF

D gene: TRBD2
clone size: -
V gene: TRBV28
J gene: TRBJ2-5
CDR3 DNA: TGTGCCAGCATCCTAGCGGGAGGGGAGACCCAGTACTTC
CDR3 protein: CASILAGGETQYF

D gene: -
clone size: -
V gene: TRBV7-9
J gene: TRBJ2-3
CDR3 DNA: TGTGCCAGCAGCAGGACTGACTTCAACACAGATACGCAGTATTTT
CDR3 protein: CASSRTDFNTDTQYF